Shown below are 15 T cell receptor beta chains from a single sample sequenced in a study of shared clonotypes between healthy human individuals. Assay: immunoSEQ multiplex PCR; the TCRdb copy retains only in-frame clones and omits some. The sample has about a million clones, roughly 77% seen once. The sequenced material came from memory CD4+ T cells from PBMCs. Subset defined: CD45RA-negative fraction. These receptors all stem from a man between 18 and 29 years old in good health. Some clones in this sample may be carry-over from other donors' samples.

The rearrangement joins TRBV19 to TRBJ1-5, with a possible D match to TRBD1 (6 bases). This CDR3 comprises 14 residues. Trimming removed 7 bases from V and 7 bases from J, with 17 bases in between. Per germline, CDR1 LNHDA and CDR2 SQIVND (reference sequence). CDR3 in DNA: TGTGCCAGTACCCCTGGGGGCAGGGTACAGCCCCAGCATTTT. Translating it yields CASTPGGRVQPQHF.

The chain is built from TRBV7-2 and TRBJ1-2, with D unclear. The CDR3 is 13 amino acids. The germline V gene encodes CDR1 SGHTA and CDR2 FQGNSA. The V end was cut by 5 bases, the J end by 4 bases, with 11 bases between. Written as DNA, the CDR3 is TGTGCCAGCAGCCACGACCGAATCTATGGCTACACCTTC. Residues: CASSHDRIYGYTF.

The V and J genes are TRBV5-1 and TRBJ1-4; 7 positions agree with TRBD1. CDR1 and CDR2 from the germline V gene are SGHRS and YFSETQ. This CDR3 region has 15 residues. The ends lost 5 bases at V and 4 bases at J; junction bases unmatched: 8. CDR3 loop: CASSGGTAINEKLFF. Written as DNA, the CDR3 is TGCGCCAGCAGTGGAGGGACAGCGATTAATGAAAAACTGTTTTTT.

This chain uses TRBV7-9 with TRBJ2-1; the match to TRBD2 covers 8 bases. CDR1 is SEHNR and CDR2 is FQNEAQ in the germline V gene (reference sequence). The CDR3 has 17 amino acids. The trim removed 3 bases at V and 0 bases at J, leaving 7 bases unmatched. Written as DNA, the CDR3 is TGTGCCAGCAGCTTTCCAGGCGGGAGGCCCTCCTACAATGAGCAGTTCTTC. It is translated as CASSFPGGRPSYNEQFF.

This chain uses TRBV28 with TRBJ1-1; D may be TRBD1 (5 bases). The CDR3 loop spans 12 amino acids. The V and J ends lost 5 bases and 9 bases respectively, with 13 bases between them. Germline assignment: CDR1 MDHEN and CDR2 SYDVKM. CDR3: CASSPRGLKAFF. The CDR3, as DNA: TGTGCCAGCAGTCCTAGGGGACTCAAAGCTTTCTTT.

The rearrangement links TRBV7-2 to TRBJ2-7; 7 bases fit TRBD2. The germline V gene has CDR1 SGHTA and CDR2 FQGNSA. This CDR3 has 15 residues. J gave up 3 bases and V 4 bases, and 9 bases lay outside the gene matches. CDR3 sequence (DNA): TGTGCCAGCAGCTCCCAAAGCGGGGCTTACTACGAGCAGTACTTC. Translated: CASSSQSGAYYEQYF. The entire variable domain, with the rest obtained from reference TRBV7-2 and TRBJ2-7, is as follows: GAGVSQSPSNKVTEKGKDVELRCDPISGHTALYWYRQSLGQGLEFLIYFQGNSAPDKSGLPSDRFSAERTGGSVSTLTIQRTQQEDSAVYLCASSSQSGAYYEQYFGPGTRLTVT.

V is TRBV10-2 and J is TRBJ1-1, with 9 bases identical to TRBD1. CDR1 is WSHSY and CDR2 is SAAADI in the germline V gene. The V gene end was trimmed by 6 bases and the J gene end by 5 bases; junction bases not matched to a gene: 10. The CDR3 has 15 residues. The CDR3, as DNA: TGCGCCAGCAGGACAGCCGGGACAGGGCAGACTGAAGCTTTCTTT. It translates to CASRTAGTGQTEAFF.

This clone was found a few times. The V and J genes are TRBV5-1 and TRBJ1-1; tentatively, D is TRBD1 (5 bases). Trimming removed 4 bases from V and 8 bases from J, with 15 bases in between. The germline V gene encodes CDR1 SGHRS and CDR2 YFSETQ. The CDR3 sequence is 13 residues long. DNA for the CDR3: TGCGCCAGCAGCCCGAATACCGGGGCAGAAGCTTTCTTT. This gives the protein CASSPNTGAEAFF.

This chain connects TRBV4-1 to TRBJ1-5; a possible D gene is TRBD1 (6 bases). CDR1 and CDR2 from the germline V gene are MGHRA and YSYEKL. The CDR3 consists of 15 residues. V shed 1 base and J shed 4 bases, with 11 bases lying between them. The CDR3 DNA is TGCGCCAGCAGCCAAGCTTGGACAGAAAATCAGCCCCAGCATTTT. Its protein product is CASSQAWTENQPQHF.

This clone occurred a few times. In DNA form, the CDR3 reads TGTGCCTGGAGTGTACAAGGGTCCTTGGGCTACACCTTC. It specifies CAWSVQGSLGYTF. The chain couples TRBV30 to TRBJ1-2; D is uncertain. Germline assignment: CDR1 GTSNPN and CDR2 SVGIG (reference sequence). V was shortened by 0 bases and J by 8 bases, with 13 bases between the two germline ends. There are 13 residues in the CDR3.

Of note for this clone: Being one base from a much bigger clone, this may be a read error. This sample also contains other DNA sequences that code for the same CDR3. This sequence joins TRBV19 and TRBJ1-5; 10 positions agree with TRBD1. Germline trimming cut 6 bases from V and 2 bases from J; bases unmatched to any gene: 4. The V gene's germline CDR1 is LNHDA and CDR2 SQIVND (reference sequence). This CDR3 has 15 residues. The CDR3 spells CASRTGTGGNQPQHF. The DNA of the CDR3 is TGTGCCAGTAGAACCGGGACAGGGGGCAATCAGCCCCAGCATTTT.

The V and J genes are TRBV5-1 and TRBJ2-3, with 10 nucleotides matching TRBD2. There are 16 residues in the CDR3. The V gene's germline CDR1 is SGHRS and CDR2 YFSETQ. V lost 3 bases to trimming and J lost 4 bases; unmatched junction nucleotides: 8. CDR3 in DNA: TGCGCCAGCAGCTCAATTACTAGCGGGACTGCAGATACGCAGTATTTT. Amino acids: CASSSITSGTADTQYF.

The chain combines TRBV30 with TRBJ2-5; unclear D gene. The CDR3 is 13 residues long. Between the trimmed V and J ends, which lost 0 bases and 2 bases, there was a span of 7 bases. The germline CDR1 and CDR2 sequences are GTSNPN and SVGIG (reference sequence). The CDR3 DNA reads as TGTGCCTGGAGTGTCCGGCTACAAGAGACCCAGTACTTC. Translated, it gives CAWSVRLQETQYF.

The chain combines TRBV29-1 with TRBJ2-1; 13 bases match TRBD2. Germline CDR1 is SQVTM and CDR2 is ANQGSEA. The J segment lost 9 bases and the V segment lost 5 bases, leaving 7 bases of the junction unmatched. This CDR3 region has 14 residues. CDR3 in DNA: TGCAGCGTTACAACTAGCGGGAGGGCCACTGAGCAGTTCTTC. Translation: CSVTTSGRATEQFF.

This clone was recorded only once. Since a much larger clone is just one base distant, this may be a read error. The J gene is TRBJ2-7, the V gene TRBV25-1; the D is unclear. Germline values: CDR1 MGHDK, CDR2 SYGVNS. This CDR3 spans 11 amino acids. The CDR3 DNA is TGTGTCAGCAGTGCGTCCTACGAGCAGTACTTC. Encoded protein: CVSSASYEQYF.